What follows is one TCR beta chain and its context. The antigen it recognizes is unknown. Compared with germline, one end of the junction differs, possibly owing to a read error. Its CDR3 holds 16 amino acids, cysteine through phenylalanine. Solely the CDR3 DNA is kept, with 48 bases framed from the first base. Looking up the germline V gene (reference sequence) yields CDR1 PRHDT and CDR2 FYEKMQ. To prepare the library, the immunoSEQ multiplex PCR assay was applied. What TCRdb holds here is the immuneACCESS table cut down to in-frame rearrangements. Part of the clones is not present; checked against another copy, under half of the missing clones reflect an unresolved V gene, and the others are unexplained. The sample table lists fewer than 85,000 clones, roughly 92% of them with a count of one. 1.5% to 2% of the sample rests with the top ten. This entry comes from a study of T cell changes during pregnancy in multiple sclerosis (dated by TCRdb to between 2018 and 2021). For context, the study as a whole: Changes in the T cell repertoire over the course of pregnancy were examined in this study in women with multiple sclerosis.

The source of this sequence is a female donor in good health, enrolled as a control in a pregnancy study. The chain joins TRBV13 to TRBJ2-3, with 13 middle bases fitting TRBD2. Sequenced here: peripheral blood, sampled in the first trimester of pregnancy. The CDR3 in this case is CASSYRTSGSIDTQYF. The DNA sequence is TGTGCCAGCAGCTATCGGACTAGCGGGAGCATAGATACGCAGTATTTT. The entire variable domain, with the stretches around the CDR3 drawn from the reference TRBV13 and TRBJ2-3 proteins, is AAGVIQSPRHLIKEKRETATLKCYPIPRHDTVYWYQQGPGQDPQFLISFYEKMQSDKGSIPDRFSAQQFSDYHSELNMSSLELGDSALYFCASSYRTSGSIDTQYFGPGTRLTVL.